This T cell receptor beta chain came from a study of cytomegalovirus exposure and HLA in healthy donors. The primer mix had 60 Vbeta and 13 Jbeta primers. The data were produced by immunoSEQ multiplex PCR, yet TCRdb's version contains in-frame clones alone and is incomplete. The sample has about 200,000 clones, 55% to 75% seen once. Trimming pared 4 bases from V and 4 bases from J, leaving 14 bases between. The CDR3 consists of 14 residues. The germline CDR1 and CDR2 sequences are SQVTM and ANQGSEA. In regard to this clone: Its target is not known.

Whole-study results and caveats: It was only CMV serostatus that was available as immune exposure information.

The sequenced sample was PBMCs. The chain links TRBV29-1 to TRBJ2-1, with D perhaps TRBD2 (6 bases). This TCR was recovered from a man aged 40-49 years in good health and CMV-seropositive. CDR3 DNA: TGCAGCGTTGGGGGAGGCCGGGGTTACAATGAGCAGTTCTTC. Its protein product is CSVGGGRGYNEQFF.